This TCR beta chain was identified during a study of cytomegalovirus exposure and HLA in healthy donors. V was pared by 4 bases and J by 5 bases, with 17 bases between. Germline CDR1 is MDHEN and CDR2 is SYDVKM. This CDR3 region has 15 residues. Vbeta (60) and Jbeta (13) primers were used in the PCR. Some clones are missing from TCRdb's copy, which holds only in-frame ones; the method was immunoSEQ multiplex PCR. The table shows fewer than 200,000 clones, with about 83% occurring only once. The clonotype comes from a woman in her twenties or thirties in good health and CMV-seronegative. The rearrangement uses TRBV28 and TRBJ1-2; weak D call: TRBD1 (6 bases). Sample: PBMCs. The CDR3 reads CASSSPGTSKYGYTF. Written as DNA, the CDR3 is TGTGCCAGCAGTTCGCCGGGGACAAGCAAATATGGCTACACCTTC.